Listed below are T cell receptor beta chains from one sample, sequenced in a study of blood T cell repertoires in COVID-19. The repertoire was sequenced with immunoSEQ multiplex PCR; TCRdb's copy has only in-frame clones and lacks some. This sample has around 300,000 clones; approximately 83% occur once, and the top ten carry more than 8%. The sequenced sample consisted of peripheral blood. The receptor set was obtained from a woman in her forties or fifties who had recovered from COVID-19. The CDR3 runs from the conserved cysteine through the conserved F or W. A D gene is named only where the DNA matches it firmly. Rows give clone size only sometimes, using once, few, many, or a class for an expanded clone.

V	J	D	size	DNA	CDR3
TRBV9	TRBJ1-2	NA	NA	TGTGCCAGCAGCCCCGGGGGGGCAGGGAGATGGAGCTACACCTTC	CASSPGGAGRWSYTF
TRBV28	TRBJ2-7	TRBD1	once	TGTGCCAGCAGTTTCCCGCCGGGACAGGCCCCCTACGAGCAGTACTTC	CASSFPPGQAPYEQYF
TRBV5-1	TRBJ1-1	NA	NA	TGCGCCAGCACCAAAGGAATAATGGTGGGCCCCAAGAACACTGAAGCTTTCTTT	CASTKGIMVGPKNTEAFF
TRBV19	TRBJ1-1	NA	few	TGTGCCAGTAGTATGGGGGAGGGTGACACTGAAGCTTTCTTT	CASSMGEGDTEAFF
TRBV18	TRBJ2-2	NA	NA	TGTGCCAGCTCACCGGACAGCGCGAACACCGGGGAGCTGTTTTTT	CASSPDSANTGELFF
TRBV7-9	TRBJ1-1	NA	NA	TGTGCCAGCAGCTTAATGGAGGGCACTGAAGCTTTCTTT	CASSLMEGTEAFF
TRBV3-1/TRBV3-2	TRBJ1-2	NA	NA	TGTGCCAGCAGCCGGTTTGACATCCACACCTTC	CASSRFDIHTF
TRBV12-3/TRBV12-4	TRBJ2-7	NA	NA	TGTGCCAGCAGTTGGGGCCAGCTCTACGAGCAGTACTTC	CASSWGQLYEQYF
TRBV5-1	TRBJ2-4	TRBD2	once	TGCGCCAGCAGCCCGGGCCGGGAGGGAAACATTCAGTACTTC	CASSPGREGNIQYF
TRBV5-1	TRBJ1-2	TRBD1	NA	TGCGCCAGCAGCTTGTCGACAGGGGGAACTTATGGCTACACCTTC	CASSLSTGGTYGYTF
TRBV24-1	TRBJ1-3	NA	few	TGTGCCACCGACGCAGCGTCTATTGGAAACACCATATATTTT	CATDAASIGNTIYF
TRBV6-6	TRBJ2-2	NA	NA	TGTGCCAGCAGTTATCAGGAGGGGTGGGCCGGGGAGCTGTTTTTT	CASSYQEGWAGELFF
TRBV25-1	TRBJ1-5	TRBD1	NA	TGTGCCAGCACTGGACAGGGTGATCAGCCCCAGCATTTT	CASTGQGDQPQHF
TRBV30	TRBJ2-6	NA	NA	TGTGCCTGGAGTGTAGGGAGCACTGGGGCCAACGTCCTGACTTTC	CAWSVGSTGANVLTF
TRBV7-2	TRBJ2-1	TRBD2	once	TGTGCCAGCAGCCCAGGACTAGTTATGCAGTTCTTC	CASSPGLVMQFF
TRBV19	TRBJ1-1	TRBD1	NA	TGTGCCAGTAGTCGACAGGGTCGGAACACTGAAGCTTTCTTT	CASSRQGRNTEAFF
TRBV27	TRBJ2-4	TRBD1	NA	TGTGCCAGCAGCACAGGGGGGTCGGCTTTGAACATTCAGTACTTC	CASSTGGSALNIQYF
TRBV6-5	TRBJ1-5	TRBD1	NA	TGTGCCAGCTTGGACAGGGGCACAGGGCCCCAGCATTTT	CASLDRGTGPQHF
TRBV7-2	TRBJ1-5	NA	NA	TGTGCCAGCAGCTTATATTTTCTGAATCAGCCCCAGCATTTT	CASSLYFLNQPQHF
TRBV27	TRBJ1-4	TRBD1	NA	TGTGCCAGCAGTAAAATGGGACAGGGTCAAATAAGGAAACTGTTTTTT	CASSKMGQGQIRKLFF
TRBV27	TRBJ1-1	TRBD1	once	TGTGCCAGCAGTCGACAGGGGGCTTTCACTGAAGCTTTCTTT	CASSRQGAFTEAFF
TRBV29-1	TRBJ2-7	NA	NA	TGCAGCGTTGTGGTTAGCGGATACGAGCAGTACTTC	CSVVVSGYEQYF
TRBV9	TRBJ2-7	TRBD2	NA	TGTGCCAGCAGTGGGACTAGCGGGAGCCACGAGCAGTACTTC	CASSGTSGSHEQYF
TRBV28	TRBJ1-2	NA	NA	TGTGCCAGCAGTCCCCTCCAACTAAACTATGGCTACACCTTC	CASSPLQLNYGYTF
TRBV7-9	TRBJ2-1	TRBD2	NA	TGTGCCAGCAGCGTTTCCTTAGCGGGAGGGTACAATGAGCAGTTCTTC	CASSVSLAGGYNEQFF
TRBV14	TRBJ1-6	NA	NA	TGTGCCAGCAGCCAAACACCGGTCGGGTTCAGCTCCTATAATTCACCCCTCCACTTT	CASSQTPVGFSSYNSPLHF
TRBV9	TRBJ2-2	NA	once	TGTGCCAGCAGCAGGAGGAACGCGAACACCGGGGAGCTGTTTTTT	CASSRRNANTGELFF
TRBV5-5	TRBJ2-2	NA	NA	TGTGCCAGCGATTTAATCGGAGGGACCGGGGAGCTGTTTTTT	CASDLIGGTGELFF
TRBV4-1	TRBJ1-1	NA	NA	TGCGCCAGCAGCCAAGCAGGACACTGGAACACTGAAGCTTTCTTT	CASSQAGHWNTEAFF
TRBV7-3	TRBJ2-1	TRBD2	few	TGTGCCAGCAGCGCGGGACTAGCGGGGCGCCGCTCCTACAATGAGCAGTTCTTC	CASSAGLAGRRSYNEQFF
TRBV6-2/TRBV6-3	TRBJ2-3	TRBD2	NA	TGTGCCAGCAGCCCCATCCCGGGACTAGCGGGTTCTAGCACAGATACGCAGTATTTT	CASSPIPGLAGSSTDTQYF
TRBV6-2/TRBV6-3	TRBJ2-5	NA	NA	TGTGCCAGCAGCCCAGCGGCGGAGGCCCAGTACTTC	CASSPAAEAQYF
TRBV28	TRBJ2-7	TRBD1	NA	TGTGCCAGCAGTTTACCAGGGGGCCGTGACGAGCAGTACTTC	CASSLPGGRDEQYF
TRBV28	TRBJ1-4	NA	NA	TGTGCCACTCGGTGGGGAGGGATTGAAAAACTGTTTTTT	CATRWGGIEKLFF
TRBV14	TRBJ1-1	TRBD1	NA	TGTGCCAGCAGCCACGGGACAGCTGAAGCTTTCTTT	CASSHGTAEAFF
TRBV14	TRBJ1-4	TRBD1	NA	TGTGCCAGCAGCCAACGACAGGGTTATAGTGAAAAACTGTTTTTT	CASSQRQGYSEKLFF
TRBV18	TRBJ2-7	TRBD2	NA	TGTGCCAGCTCACCACCGCCTGGACTAGCGGGTGGGGGGGGGTCCTACGAGCAGTACTTC	CASSPPPGLAGGGGSYEQYF
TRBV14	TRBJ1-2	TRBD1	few	TGTGCCAGCAGCCGGACGACAGGGTATGACTATGGCTACACCTTC	CASSRTTGYDYGYTF
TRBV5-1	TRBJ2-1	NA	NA	TGCGCCAGCAGCTTAACAGGGCTTATCCTTTTCGGGCAGTTCTTC	CASSLTGLILFGQFF
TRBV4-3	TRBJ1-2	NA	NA	TGCGCCAGCAGCCAAAGCTCAGGGAAAGGTCATGGCTACACCTTC	CASSQSSGKGHGYTF
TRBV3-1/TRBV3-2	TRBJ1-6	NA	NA	TGTGCCAGCAGCCCCGTGTTAACAGGGTTTAGCTCCTATAATTCACCCCTCCACTTT	CASSPVLTGFSSYNSPLHF
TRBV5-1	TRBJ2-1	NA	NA	TGCGCCAGCAGCCGACCCGAAGGCGGATACAATGAGCAGTTCTTC	CASSRPEGGYNEQFF
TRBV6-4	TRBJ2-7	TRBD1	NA	TGTGCCAGCAGAGTAAGAGGACAGGGTTTGGACGAGCAGTACTTC	CASRVRGQGLDEQYF
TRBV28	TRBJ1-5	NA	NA	TGTGCCAGCAGTCTTAATCAGCCCCAGCATTTT	CASSLNQPQHF
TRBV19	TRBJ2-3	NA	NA	TGTGCCAGTGCCGACAGGGGAGGGTCAGATACGCAGTATTTT	CASADRGGSDTQYF
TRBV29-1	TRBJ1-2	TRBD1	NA	TGCAGCGTAGGCGGACAGGGGGGGTATGGCTACACCTTC	CSVGGQGGYGYTF
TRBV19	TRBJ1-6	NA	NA	TGTGCCAGTAGTATTGTGGGCGCAGGTTCACCCCTCCACTTT	CASSIVGAGSPLHF
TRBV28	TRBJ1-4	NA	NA	TGTGCCAGCAGCCGATCGACAGCCTCTAATGAAAAACTGTTTTTT	CASSRSTASNEKLFF
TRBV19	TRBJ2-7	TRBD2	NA	TGTGCCAGTAGCCGTCGAGCAGCGGGAGTAGAAGAGCAGTACTTC	CASSRRAAGVEEQYF
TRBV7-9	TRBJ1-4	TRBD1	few	TGTGCCAGCAGCCCGCCGGGACAGGGGGCCGGAAAACTGTTTTTT	CASSPPGQGAGKLFF
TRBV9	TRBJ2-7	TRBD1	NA	TGTGCCAGCAGCAGCTGGACAGGCCACGAGCAGTACTTC	CASSSWTGHEQYF
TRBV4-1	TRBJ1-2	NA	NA	TGCGCCAGCAGCCAACCGACAAGGAGGGGCTTATGGGGCTACACCTTC	CASSQPTRRGLWGYTF